The next 17 T cell receptor beta chains were all read from a single sample in a study of T cell changes during pregnancy in multiple sclerosis. Clones were sequenced by immunoSEQ multiplex PCR, and TCRdb holds only the in-frame ones, with some missing. Here the sample spans approximately 88,000 clones, 85% to 95% being singletons. Sequencing was performed on peripheral blood, taken in the first trimester of pregnancy. Source of these receptors: a female donor with multiple sclerosis, enrolled in a pregnancy study.

The rearrangement joins TRBV5-4 to TRBJ2-2, with 7 bases lining up with TRBD1. Per germline, CDR1 SGHNT and CDR2 YYREEE (reference sequence). The CDR3 spans 15 residues. The V segment lost 4 bases and the J segment 4 bases; nucleotides outside the gene matches: 7. CDR3 residues: CASSLTGKGTGELFF. CDR3 DNA: TGTGCCAGCAGCCTGACAGGGAAAGGCACCGGGGAGCTGTTTTTT.

The chain couples TRBV19 to TRBJ2-7; 10 bases match TRBD1. V was clipped by 5 bases and J by 6 bases; unmatched bases: 10. The CDR3 loop spans 15 amino acids. Germline V gene sequence: CDR1 LNHDA, CDR2 SQIVND (reference sequence). The CDR3 region is CASSVPGQGKFEQYF. CDR3 sequence (DNA): TGTGCCAGTAGTGTACCGGGACAGGGGAAGTTCGAGCAGTACTTC.

The chain is built from TRBV5-4 and TRBJ2-5, with 10 bases lining up with TRBD2. This CDR3 spans 15 amino acids. Looked up from germline, CDR1 is SGHNT and CDR2 is YYREEE (reference sequence). The ends lost 4 bases at V and 5 bases at J; junction bases unmatched: 8. CDR3 DNA: TGTGCCAGCAGCCCAGGGACTAGCGCGGGTGAGACCCAGTACTTC. This encodes CASSPGTSAGETQYF.

J is TRBJ2-7 and V is TRBV6-5; 7 bases agree with TRBD1. Germline trimming cut 6 bases from V and 0 bases from J; bases unmatched to any gene: 5. The germline V gene encodes CDR1 MNHEY and CDR2 SVGAGI. This CDR3 contains 14 residues. The CDR3 protein is CASSPDRVSYEQYF. In nucleotides, the CDR3 is TGTGCCAGCAGCCCCGACAGGGTCTCCTACGAGCAGTACTTC.

This chain uses TRBV7-6 with TRBJ2-1; 7 bases agree with TRBD1. Trimming took 5 bases from V and 5 from J; bases not matched to a gene: 12. Germline values: CDR1 SGHVS, CDR2 FNYEAQ. The CDR3 has 16 residues. The CDR3 is CASSDPVWDSNNEQFF. The DNA of the CDR3 is TGTGCCAGCAGCGACCCCGTATGGGACAGTAACAATGAGCAGTTCTTC.

Only one count was recorded for this clone. V is TRBV12-5 and J is TRBJ1-2; 8 bases line up with TRBD1. The V gene's germline CDR1 is LGHNT and CDR2 FRNRAP. V was clipped by 3 bases and J by 8 bases; unmatched bases: 11. The CDR3 totals 15 residues. In DNA, the CDR3 is TGTGCTAGTGGTTTCTCCTTGGACAGGGCAGACGGCTACACCTTC. Its protein is CASGFSLDRADGYTF.

The J gene is TRBJ1-2, the V gene TRBV7-8; D uncertain. Per germline, CDR1 SGHVS and CDR2 FQNEAQ. CDR3 length equals 12 residues. CDR3 coding DNA: TGTGCTGTTTTGGAAGTAACGGGTGGCTACACCTTC. As protein: CAVLEVTGGYTF.

Here the CDR3 DNA reads TGTGCCAGCAGCCAAGATGGAGAACTAGCCAAAAACATTCAGTACTTC. Protein: CASSQDGELAKNIQYF. This rearrangement joins TRBV4-2 to TRBJ2-4; D gene unclear. The germline V gene encodes CDR1 LGHNA and CDR2 YNFKEQ. Trimming stripped 0 bases from V and 0 bases from J, with 9 bases between. CDR3 length: 16 amino acids.

This clone appeared once. The genes are TRBV19 and TRBJ1-5; TRBD1 is a possible D gene (6 bases). The length of the CDR3 is 15 residues. Trimming left V 5 bases short and J 4 bases short, with 15 bases between. Germline V gene lookup returns CDR1 LNHDA and CDR2 SQIVND (reference sequence). This CDR3 reads CASSAWTVDNQPQHF. CDR3 nucleotide sequence: TGTGCCAGTAGTGCGTGGACAGTGGATAATCAGCCCCAGCATTTT. The full variable domain, its missing parts supplied by reference TRBV19 and TRBJ1-5, is DGGITQSPKYLFRKEGQNVTLSCEQNLNHDAMYWYRQDPGQGLRLIYYSQIVNDFQKGDIAEGYSVSREKKESFPLTVTSAQKNPTAFYLCASSAWTVDNQPQHFGDGTRLSIL.

The chain couples TRBV19 to TRBJ2-1; 12 bases align to TRBD2. The length of the CDR3 is 15 residues. V dropped 5 bases and J dropped 5; count of bases not matched to a gene: 4. CDR1 and CDR2 (germline): LNHDA, SQIVND (reference sequence). DNA of the CDR3: TGTGCCAGTAGTGCTCCTAGCGGGGGGGACAATGAGCAGTTCTTC. This codes for CASSAPSGGDNEQFF.

This sequence joins TRBV7-3 and TRBJ2-1; 9 bases agree with TRBD2. This CDR3 has 15 amino acids. V lost 0 bases to trimming and J lost 7 bases; unmatched junction nucleotides: 4. CDR1 and CDR2 (germline): SGHTA, FQGTGA. CDR3 region: CASSLTPLAGNEQFF. In nucleotides, the CDR3 is TGTGCCAGCAGCTTAACCCCCCTAGCGGGGAATGAGCAGTTCTTC.

The gene calls are TRBV30 and TRBJ1-3; D is possibly TRBD1 (5 bases). CDR1 is GTSNPN, CDR2 SVGIG, per germline (reference sequence). CDR3 length: 16 residues. Trimming shortened V by 0 bases and J by 2 bases, and 14 bases separated the two germline ends. The CDR3 here is CAWSVATVSTGNTIYF. The CDR3, as DNA: TGTGCCTGGAGTGTGGCGACAGTTAGTACTGGAAACACCATATATTTT.

Only a few counts were recorded for this clone. V is TRBV6-1 and J is TRBJ1-2; 9 bases line up with TRBD1. Germline CDR1 reads MNHNS; CDR2 reads SASEGT. This CDR3 contains 14 residues. V gave up 6 bases and J gave up 7 bases; unmatched junction bases: 9. The CDR3 region is CASSALTGGGGYTF. The CDR3 DNA sequence: TGTGCCAGCAGCGCCTTAACAGGGGGCGGTGGCTACACCTTC.

V gene TRBV2 combines with J gene TRBJ2-1, with a tentative D call TRBD2 (6 bases). The CDR3 loop spans 17 amino acids. Germline lookup yields CDR1 SNHLY and CDR2 FYNNEI. V lost 0 bases, J lost 5 bases, and 17 bases lay in between. For the CDR3, the DNA is TGTGCCAGCAGTGAAGCTCGTGGGTTTGGCGGGGACAATGAGCAGTTCTTC. Amino acid sequence: CASSEARGFGGDNEQFF.

Only one count was recorded for this clone. V is TRBV5-5 and J is TRBJ1-2; 12 bases map to TRBD1. V lost 4 bases and J lost 4; bases outside the gene matches: 8. The CDR3 totals 16 residues. The V gene's germline CDR1 is SGHKS and CDR2 YYEKEE (reference sequence). CDR3 amino acids: CASSHGTGGAGYGYTF. The CDR3 DNA reads as TGTGCCAGCAGCCACGGGACAGGGGGCGCTGGCTATGGCTACACCTTC. The full variable domain, with the rest looked up from reference TRBV5-5 and TRBJ1-2, is DAGVTQSPTHLIKTRGQQVTLRCSPISGHKSVSWYQQVLGQGPQFIFQYYEKEERGRGNFPDRFSARQFPNYSSELNVNALLLGDSALYLCASSHGTGGAGYGYTFGSGTRLTVV.

J is TRBJ2-1 and V is TRBV4-1; tentatively, D is TRBD1 (5 bases). Germline V gene sequence: CDR1 MGHRA, CDR2 YSYEKL. This CDR3 comprises 19 residues. Between the trimmed V and J ends, which lost 4 bases and 2 bases, there was a span of 24 bases. The CDR3 DNA sequence: TGCGCCAGCAGCCCCCGGAAAGGGGAAAGTAATTCTCCCTACAATGAGCAGTTCTTC. Protein product: CASSPRKGESNSPYNEQFF.

The rearrangement links TRBV7-8 to TRBJ1-2, with TRBD1 matching over 8 bases. CDR1 and CDR2 from the germline V gene are SGHVS and FQNEAQ. The CDR3 extends over 16 amino acids. The V and J ends lost 0 bases and 4 bases, in that order; junction bases with no gene match: 7. The CDR3 is CASSLAGTGNTYGYTF. In nucleotides, the CDR3 is TGTGCCAGCAGCTTAGCAGGGACAGGAAACACCTATGGCTACACCTTC. The full variable domain, rest sourced from reference TRBV7-8 and TRBJ1-2, is GAGVSQSPRYKVAKRGQDVALRCDPISGHVSLFWYQQALGQGPEFLTYFQNEAQLDKSGLPSDRFFAERPEGSVSTLKIQRTQQEDSAVYLCASSLAGTGNTYGYTFGSGTRLTVV.